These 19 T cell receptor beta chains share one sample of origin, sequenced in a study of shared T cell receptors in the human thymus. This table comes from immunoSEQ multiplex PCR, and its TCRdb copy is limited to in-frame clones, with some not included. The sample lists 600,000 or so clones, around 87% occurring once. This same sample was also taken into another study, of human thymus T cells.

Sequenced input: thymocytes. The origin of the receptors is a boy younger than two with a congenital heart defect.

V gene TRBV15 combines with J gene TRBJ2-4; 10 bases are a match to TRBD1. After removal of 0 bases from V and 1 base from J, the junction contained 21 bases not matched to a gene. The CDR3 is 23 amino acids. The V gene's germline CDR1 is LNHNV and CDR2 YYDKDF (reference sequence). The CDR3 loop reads CATSREIAGSDRGVNWAKNIQYF. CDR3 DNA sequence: TGTGCCACCAGCAGAGAAATCGCTGGGTCGGACAGGGGGGTAAATTGGGCCAAAAACATTCAGTACTTC.

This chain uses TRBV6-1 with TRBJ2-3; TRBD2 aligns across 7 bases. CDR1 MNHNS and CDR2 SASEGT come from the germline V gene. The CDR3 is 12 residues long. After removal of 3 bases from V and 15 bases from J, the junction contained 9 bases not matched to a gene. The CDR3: CASSEGGRQSYF. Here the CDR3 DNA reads TGTGCCAGCAGTGAGGGCGGGAGACAGAGCTATTTT.

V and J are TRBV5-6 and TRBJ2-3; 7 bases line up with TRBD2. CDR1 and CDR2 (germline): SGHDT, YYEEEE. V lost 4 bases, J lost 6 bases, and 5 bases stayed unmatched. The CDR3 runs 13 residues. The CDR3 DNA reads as TGTGCCAGCAGCCTCCGGGGAGGGGATACGCAGTATTTT. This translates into CASSLRGGDTQYF. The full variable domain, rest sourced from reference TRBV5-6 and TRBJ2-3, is DAGVTQSPTHLIKTRGQQVTLRCSPKSGHDTVSWYQQALGQGPQFIFQYYEEEERQRGNFPDRFSGHQFPNYSSELNVNALLLGDSALYLCASSLRGGDTQYFGPGTRLTVL.

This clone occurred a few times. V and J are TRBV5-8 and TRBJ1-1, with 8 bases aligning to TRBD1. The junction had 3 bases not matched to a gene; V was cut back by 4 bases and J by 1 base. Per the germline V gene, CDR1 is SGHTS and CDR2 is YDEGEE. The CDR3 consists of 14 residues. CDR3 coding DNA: TGTGCCAGCAGCGAGGACAGGGCGAACACTGAAGCTTTCTTT. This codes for CASSEDRANTEAFF.

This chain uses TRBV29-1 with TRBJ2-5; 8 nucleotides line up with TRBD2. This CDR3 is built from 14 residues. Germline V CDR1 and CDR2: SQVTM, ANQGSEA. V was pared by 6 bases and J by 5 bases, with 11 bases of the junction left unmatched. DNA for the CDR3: TGCAGCGTGGACTGGGCGGGGGGTAAGGAGACCCAGTACTTC. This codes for CSVDWAGGKETQYF.

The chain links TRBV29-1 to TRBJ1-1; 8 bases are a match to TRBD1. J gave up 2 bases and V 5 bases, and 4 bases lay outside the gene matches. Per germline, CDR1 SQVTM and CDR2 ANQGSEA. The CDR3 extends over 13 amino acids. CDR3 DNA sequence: TGCAGCGTTTACGACAGGGGCAACACTGAAGCTTTCTTT. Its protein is CSVYDRGNTEAFF.

The CDR3 coding sequence is TGCGCCAGCAGAGCAGGAGAGACCCAGTACTTC. It codes for CASRAGETQYF. The V call is TRBV5-1, the J call TRBJ2-5; no clear D gene. Germline V gene lookup returns CDR1 SGHRS and CDR2 YFSETQ. The CDR3 is 11 residues long. Trimming removed 5 bases from V and 4 bases from J, with 6 bases in between.

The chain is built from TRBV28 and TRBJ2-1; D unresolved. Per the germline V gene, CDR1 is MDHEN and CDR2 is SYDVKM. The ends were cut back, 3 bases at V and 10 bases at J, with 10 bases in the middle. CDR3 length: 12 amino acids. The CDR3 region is CASSFLDDEQFF. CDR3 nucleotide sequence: TGTGCCAGCAGTTTTCTAGACGACGAGCAGTTCTTC.

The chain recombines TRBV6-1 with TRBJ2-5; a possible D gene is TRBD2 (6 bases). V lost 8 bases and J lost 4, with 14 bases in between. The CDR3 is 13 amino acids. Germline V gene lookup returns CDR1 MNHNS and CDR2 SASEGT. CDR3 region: CASGGVVRETQYF. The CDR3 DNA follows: TGTGCCAGCGGCGGGGTGGTTCGAGAGACCCAGTACTTC.

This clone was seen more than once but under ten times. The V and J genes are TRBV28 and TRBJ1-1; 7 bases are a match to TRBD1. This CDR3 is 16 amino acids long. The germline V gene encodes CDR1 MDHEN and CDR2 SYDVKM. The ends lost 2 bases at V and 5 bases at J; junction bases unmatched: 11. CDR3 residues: CASSLNVRDSLTEAFF. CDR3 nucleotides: TGTGCCAGCAGTTTAAATGTGCGGGACAGCCTTACTGAAGCTTTCTTT.

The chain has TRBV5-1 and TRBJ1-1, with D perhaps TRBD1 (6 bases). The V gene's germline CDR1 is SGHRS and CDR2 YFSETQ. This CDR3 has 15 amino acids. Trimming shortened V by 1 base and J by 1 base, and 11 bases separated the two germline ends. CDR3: CASSLTGRENTEAFF. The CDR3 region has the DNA TGCGCCAGCAGCTTGACAGGGAGGGAGAACACTGAAGCTTTCTTT.

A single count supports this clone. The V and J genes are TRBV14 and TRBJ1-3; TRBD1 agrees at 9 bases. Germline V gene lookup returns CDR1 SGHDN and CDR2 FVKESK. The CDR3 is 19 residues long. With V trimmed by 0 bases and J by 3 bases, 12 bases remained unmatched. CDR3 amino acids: CASSQDIGGGQGHGNTIYF. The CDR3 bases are TGTGCCAGCAGCCAAGATATCGGGGGCGGACAGGGGCATGGAAACACCATATATTTT.

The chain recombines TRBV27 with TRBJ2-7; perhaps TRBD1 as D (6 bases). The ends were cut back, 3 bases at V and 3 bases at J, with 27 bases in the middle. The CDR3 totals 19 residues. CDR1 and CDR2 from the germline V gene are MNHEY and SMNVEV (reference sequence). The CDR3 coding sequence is TGTGCCAGCAGTTTCCATATAAACGTAACGGGACACTACCTCTACGAGCAGTACTTC. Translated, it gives CASSFHINVTGHYLYEQYF.

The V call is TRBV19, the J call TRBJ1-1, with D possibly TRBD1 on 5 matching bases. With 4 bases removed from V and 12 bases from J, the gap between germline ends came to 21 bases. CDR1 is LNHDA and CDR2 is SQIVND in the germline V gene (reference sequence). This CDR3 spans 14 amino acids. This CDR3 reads CASSTPIRRGGTFF. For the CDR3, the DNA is TGTGCCAGTAGTACCCCAATTAGGAGGGGAGGAACTTTCTTT.

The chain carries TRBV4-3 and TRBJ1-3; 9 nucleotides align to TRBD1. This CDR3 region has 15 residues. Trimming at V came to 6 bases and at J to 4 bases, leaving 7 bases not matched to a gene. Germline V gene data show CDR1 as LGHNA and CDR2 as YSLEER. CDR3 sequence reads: CASSRTGAEGNTIYF. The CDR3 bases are TGCGCCAGCAGTCGGACAGGGGCTGAGGGAAACACCATATATTTT.

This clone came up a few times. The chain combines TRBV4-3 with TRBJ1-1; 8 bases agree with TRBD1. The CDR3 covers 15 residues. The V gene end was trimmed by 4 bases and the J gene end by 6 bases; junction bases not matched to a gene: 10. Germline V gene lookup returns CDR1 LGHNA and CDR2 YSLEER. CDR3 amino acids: CASSPRTGKAPEAFF. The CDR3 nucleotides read TGCGCCAGCAGCCCGAGGACAGGGAAAGCACCTGAAGCTTTCTTT.

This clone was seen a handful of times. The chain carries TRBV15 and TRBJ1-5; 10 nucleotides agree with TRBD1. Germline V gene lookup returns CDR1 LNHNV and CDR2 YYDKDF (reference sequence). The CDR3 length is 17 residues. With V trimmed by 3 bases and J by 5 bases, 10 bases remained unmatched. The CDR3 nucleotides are TGTGCCACCAGCAGGATGGGGGACAGGGGAATACATCAGCCCCAGCATTTT. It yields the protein CATSRMGDRGIHQPQHF.

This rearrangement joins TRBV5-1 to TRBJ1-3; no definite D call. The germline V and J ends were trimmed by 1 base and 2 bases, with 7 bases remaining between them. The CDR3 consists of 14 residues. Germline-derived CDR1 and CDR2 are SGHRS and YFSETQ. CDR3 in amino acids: CASSLNTTGNTIYF. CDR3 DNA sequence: TGCGCCAGCAGCTTGAATACTACTGGAAACACCATATATTTT.

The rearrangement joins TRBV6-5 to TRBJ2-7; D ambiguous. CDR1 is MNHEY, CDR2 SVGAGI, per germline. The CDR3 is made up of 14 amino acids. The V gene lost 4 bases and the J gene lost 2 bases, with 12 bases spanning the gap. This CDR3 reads CASSSSPNTYEQYF. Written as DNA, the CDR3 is TGTGCCAGCAGTTCCTCCCCGAACACCTACGAGCAGTACTTC.